These T cell receptor beta chains were read from a single sample in a study of cytomegalovirus exposure and HLA in healthy donors. Clones were sequenced by immunoSEQ multiplex PCR, and TCRdb holds only the in-frame ones, with some missing. The table has a few hundred thousand clones, around 90% seen once; the top ten hold approximately 2.4%. The specimen sequenced was PBMCs. These receptors all come from a woman aged 18-35 years in good health and CMV-seronegative. Each CDR3 is given with its conserved first and last residue. A D gene is named only where the DNA matches it firmly. The listing skips clone size in some rows; elsewhere it reads once, few, many or a size class.

v_gene	j_gene	d_gene	abundance	CDR3aa	CDR3nt
TRBV19	TRBJ1-1	.	.	CASSSWPFARNTEAFF	TGTGCCAGTAGTTCATGGCCATTTGCCCGGAACACTGAAGCTTTCTTT
TRBV9	TRBJ1-5	TRBD1	.	CARQGLGYSNQPQHF	TGTGCCAGACAGGGGTTGGGTTATAGCAATCAGCCCCAGCATTTT
TRBV9	TRBJ2-7	TRBD2	once	CASSVAAGGVEQYF	TGTGCCAGCAGCGTAGCGGCTGGGGGGGTTGAGCAGTACTTC
TRBV10-3	TRBJ2-2	.	.	CAISESKGESTGELFF	TGTGCCATCAGTGAGTCGAAGGGGGAGTCGACCGGGGAGCTGTTTTTT
TRBV29-1	TRBJ2-5	.	.	CSVVSRKETQYF	TGCAGCGTTGTATCCAGGAAAGAGACCCAGTACTTC
TRBV6-1	TRBJ1-3	TRBD1	.	CASSPDRGSGNTIYF	TGTGCCAGCAGCCCTGACAGGGGCTCTGGAAACACCATATATTTT
TRBV11-2	TRBJ1-2	.	.	CASSLFLPVSGYGYTF	TGTGCCAGCAGCTTATTTCTCCCTGTATCAGGGTACGGCTACACCTTC
TRBV7-9	TRBJ1-6	.	.	CASSLSETANSPLHF	TGTGCCAGCAGCTTATCTGAGACAGCTAATTCACCCCTCCACTTT
TRBV5-1	TRBJ2-7	TRBD2	.	CASSLAGRGGSHEQYF	TGCGCCAGCAGCTTGGCGGGCCGGGGAGGGTCCCACGAGCAGTACTTC
TRBV9	TRBJ1-1	.	.	CASSHPLMGPEAFF	TGTGCCAGCAGCCACCCTCTGATGGGGCCCGAAGCTTTCTTT
TRBV5-1	TRBJ2-5	.	.	CASSTTSGETQYF	TGCGCCAGCAGCACCACTAGTGGGGAGACCCAGTACTTC
TRBV6-4	TRBJ2-3	TRBD2	.	CASATSGGADTQYF	TGTGCCAGCGCGACTAGCGGGGGCGCAGATACGCAGTATTTT
TRBV7-9	TRBJ2-5	.	.	CASSLNLGQETQYF	TGTGCCAGCAGCTTAAACCTAGGTCAAGAGACCCAGTACTTC
TRBV29-1	TRBJ1-1	.	.	CSVGTGSPEAFF	TGCAGCGTTGGAACAGGTAGCCCTGAAGCTTTCTTT
TRBV2	TRBJ2-7	.	.	CASSPWRAGAHYEQYF	TGTGCCAGCAGCCCCTGGCGCGCGGGGGCACACTACGAGCAGTACTTC
TRBV2	TRBJ2-7	.	few	CASRGRFNEQYF	TGTGCCAGCAGGGGGCGTTTCAACGAGCAGTACTTC
TRBV28	TRBJ1-5	.	.	CASTSGYSNQPQHF	TGTGCCAGCACCTCAGGGTATAGCAATCAGCCCCAGCATTTT
TRBV12-5	TRBJ2-7	.	once	CASATKTTYEQYF	TGTGCTAGTGCCACCAAAACAACCTACGAGCAGTACTTC
TRBV25-1	TRBJ2-7	TRBD1	once	CASSEPGQGPGGEQYF	TGTGCCAGCAGTGAACCAGGACAGGGGCCCGGGGGCGAGCAGTACTTC
TRBV6-6	TRBJ2-2	.	.	CASGAGYNTGELFF	TGTGCCAGCGGGGCAGGGTACAACACCGGGGAGCTGTTTTTT
TRBV4-1	TRBJ1-5	.	.	CASTQRVWSQPQHF	TGCGCCAGCACCCAGCGGGTTTGGAGTCAGCCCCAGCATTTT
TRBV21-1	TRBJ2-3	.	.	CASGARTGSTDTQYF	TGTGCCAGCGGGGCCCGGACAGGGAGCACAGATACGCAGTATTTT
TRBV18	TRBJ2-5	TRBD1	.	CASSPQGTGDRNGYF	TGTGCCAGCTCACCACAAGGGACAGGGGACCGGAACGGATACTTC
TRBV9	TRBJ2-1	TRBD2	.	CASSPGTSLYNEQFF	TGTGCCAGCAGTCCCGGGACTAGCCTGTACAATGAGCAGTTCTTC
TRBV6-5	TRBJ2-5	TRBD1	.	CASSRGPETQYF	TGTGCCAGCAGTAGGGGGCCGGAGACCCAGTACTTC
TRBV6-5	TRBJ2-7	TRBD1	.	CASSYSTGTLYEQYF	TGTGCCAGCAGTTACTCGACAGGGACCCTCTACGAGCAGTACTTC
TRBV25-1	TRBJ2-3	TRBD2	once	CASSGTSGGEYTQYF	TGTGCCAGCAGTGGGACTAGCGGGGGGGAATATACGCAGTATTTT
TRBV7-8	TRBJ1-2	TRBD1	.	CASSYDKGALGYTF	TGTGCCAGCAGCTATGACAAGGGGGCGCTTGGCTACACCTTC
TRBV6-1	TRBJ2-4	.	.	CASSENGRPVETALQYF	TGTGCCAGCAGTGAAAATGGTCGCCCAGTCGAGACAGCGTTGCAGTACTTC
TRBV2	TRBJ1-6	.	.	CASYTEGDNSPLHF	TGTGCCAGCTATACGGAGGGTGATAATTCACCCCTCCACTTT
TRBV5-1	TRBJ1-2	.	few	CASSDTGTSYGYTF	TGCGCCAGCAGCGATACAGGGACGTCTTATGGCTACACCTTC
TRBV19	TRBJ1-3	.	.	CASSVQGWGNTIYF	TGTGCCAGTAGCGTACAGGGTTGGGGAAACACCATATATTTT
TRBV2	TRBJ1-4	TRBD1	.	CASRWPGGSQKLFF	TGTGCCAGCAGATGGCCAGGGGGCTCTCAAAAACTGTTTTTT
TRBV9	TRBJ1-1	TRBD1	.	CASSGGQGGTEAFF	TGTGCCAGCAGCGGGGGACAGGGGGGCACTGAAGCTTTCTTT
TRBV4-1	TRBJ1-1	TRBD1	.	CASSLQGGITEAFF	TGCGCCAGCAGCCTACAGGGGGGGATCACTGAAGCTTTCTTT
TRBV9	TRBJ2-7	.	.	CASSVDRVGFEQYF	TGTGCCAGCAGCGTAGACAGGGTAGGATTCGAGCAGTACTTC
TRBV27	TRBJ1-1	.	.	CASSLYNSLNTEAFF	TGTGCCAGCAGCCTTTATAACTCCTTGAACACTGAAGCTTTCTTT
TRBV13	TRBJ2-1	TRBD1	.	CASSHPSGQHYNEQFF	TGTGCCAGCAGCCATCCCTCGGGACAGCACTACAATGAGCAGTTCTTC
TRBV6-5	TRBJ2-1	.	.	CASSYSFRDNEQFF	TGTGCCAGCAGTTACTCGTTCAGGGACAATGAGCAGTTCTTC
TRBV19	TRBJ1-5	TRBD1	.	CASSTPTGAGQPQHF	TGTGCCAGTAGTACCCCAACAGGGGCAGGGCAGCCCCAGCATTTT